These 14 T cell receptor beta chains came from one sample sequenced in a study of blood T cells in healthy people across ages. A sample-barcoded 5' primer and a J-beta primer mix were used in a second PCR of roughly 7 to 11 cycles. TCRdb recomputed calls from the 5' RACE reads with MiXCR, one row per CDR3 protein. The sample has nearly 800,000 distinct CDR3 sequences, approximately 60% seen once. The source material was blood. These receptor sequences come from a man aged 40-49 years in good health.

For the CDR3, the DNA is TGTGCCAGCAGCAACCAGGGGTTTGGATCACCCCTCCACTTT. It specifies CASSNQGFGSPLHF. V usage is TRBV9 and J usage is TRBJ1-6; D perhaps matches TRBD1 (6 bases). This CDR3 is 14 amino acids long. CDR1 is SGDLS and CDR2 is YYNGEE in the germline V gene. V lost 4 bases to trimming and J lost 10 bases, with 15 bases between them.

The chain carries TRBV6-6 and TRBJ1-1, with D hard to call. The ends were cut back, 6 bases at V and 1 base at J, with 12 bases in the middle. Germline values: CDR1 MNHNY, CDR2 SVGAGI (reference sequence). The CDR3 contains 14 residues. CDR3 protein: CASSPGWGNTEAFF. In DNA form, the CDR3 reads TGTGCCAGCAGCCCCGGGTGGGGGAACACTGAAGCTTTCTTT.

There are a few counts of this clonotype. The chain employs TRBV28 and TRBJ2-1; 11 bases are shared with TRBD2. The CDR3 runs to 15 residues. Per the germline V gene, CDR1 is MDHEN and CDR2 is SYDVKM. V shed 8 bases and J 4 bases; nucleotides not matched to a gene: 7. This CDR3 is CASALAGVSYNEQFF. CDR3 nucleotides: TGTGCCAGCGCACTAGCGGGAGTCTCTTACAATGAGCAGTTCTTC. The whole variable domain, filled in from reference TRBV28 and TRBJ2-1, reads DVKVTQSSRYLVKRTGEKVFLECVQDMDHENMFWYRQDPGLGLRLIYFSYDVKMKEKGDIPEGYSVSREKKERFSLILESASTNQTSMYLCASALAGVSYNEQFFGPGTRLTVL.

This clonotype was detected ten times or more. CDR3 amino acids: CASSRGGARQETQYF. In nucleotides, the CDR3 is TGTGCCAGCAGCCGCGGGGGGGCGCGACAAGAGACCCAGTACTTC. The V gene is TRBV2, the J gene TRBJ2-5; 9 bases map to TRBD2. The length of the CDR3 is 15 residues. CDR1 is SNHLY and CDR2 is FYNNEI in the germline V gene. Trimming at V came to 6 bases and at J to 2 bases, leaving 7 bases not matched to a gene.

V usage is TRBV7-2 and J usage is TRBJ2-1; 12 nucleotides line up with TRBD2. The CDR3 sequence is 17 residues long. Germline V gives CDR1 SGHTA, CDR2 FQGNSA. After removal of 5 bases from V and 3 bases from J, the junction contained 8 bases not matched to a gene. The CDR3 here is CASSPDWTSGNYNEQFF. The CDR3 DNA reads as TGTGCCAGCAGCCCCGACTGGACTAGCGGGAACTACAATGAGCAGTTCTTC. Combining the CDR3 with reference TRBV7-2 and TRBJ2-1 gives the whole variable domain GAGVSQSPSNKVTEKGKDVELRCDPISGHTALYWYRQSLGQGLEFLIYFQGNSAPDKSGLPSDRFSAERTGGSVSTLTIQRTQQEDSAVYLCASSPDWTSGNYNEQFFGPGTRLTVL.

This chain uses TRBV5-1 with TRBJ2-6, with D possibly matching TRBD1 (5 bases). The CDR3 spans 19 residues. The V end lost 2 bases, the J end lost 0 bases, and 18 bases lay between the germline ends. The germline CDR1 and CDR2 sequences are SGHRS and YFSETQ. The CDR3 DNA is TGCGCCAGCAGCTTAATTTTGTCTGGCAGGGACTCTGGGGCCAACGTCCTGACTTTC. This sequence encodes CASSLILSGRDSGANVLTF.

This clonotype came up a few times. The chain uses TRBV7-9 and TRBJ1-4; 10 positions agree with TRBD1. V shed 5 bases, J shed 0 bases, and the junction held 6 bases outside the gene matches. The CDR3 length is 17 residues. The germline CDR1 and CDR2 sequences are SEHNR and FQNEAQ (reference sequence). CDR3 DNA: TGTGCCAGCAGCGGTCGGACAGGGGGAGCAACTAATGAAAAACTGTTTTTT. Protein product: CASSGRTGGATNEKLFF.

The CDR3 DNA follows: TGTGCCAGCAGCGCCCGTCAGGGAGAGCAGTTCTTC. This codes for CASSARQGEQFF. V usage is TRBV9 and J usage is TRBJ2-1, with TRBD1 as a possible D gene (5 bases). Germline V gene data show CDR1 as SGDLS and CDR2 as YYNGEE. This CDR3 comprises 12 residues. V lost 3 bases and J lost 10, with 11 bases in between.

J is TRBJ2-1 and V is TRBV10-3, with TRBD1 identical over 7 bases. CDR1 ENHRY and CDR2 SYGVKD come from the germline V gene. The CDR3 is made up of 18 amino acids. V lost 3 bases and J lost 3; bases outside the gene matches: 14. CDR3 residues: CAISEPGSRGIVYNEQFF. CDR3 DNA sequence: TGTGCCATCAGTGAACCCGGCTCCAGGGGGATTGTCTACAATGAGCAGTTCTTC.

In this sample, this clonotype turned up a few times. The rearrangement links TRBV12-3 or TRBV12-4 to TRBJ2-1; D not certain. The V gene lost 1 base and the J gene lost 6 bases, with 7 bases spanning the gap. The CDR3 is made up of 13 amino acids. DNA of the CDR3: TGTGCCAGCAGTTTAGGTCGCTTCAATGAGCAGTTCTTC. Amino acid sequence: CASSLGRFNEQFF.

The chain employs TRBV7-2 and TRBJ2-5; D is ambiguous. The last part of the DNA fits TRBJ2-7 better; the J call may be wrong. The CDR3 length is 12 residues. Germline V gives CDR1 SGHTA, CDR2 FQGNSA. The CDR3 protein is CASSLFRGEQYF. The CDR3 DNA follows: TGTGCCAGCAGCTTATTCCGAGGCGAGCAGTACTTC.

This chain links TRBV25-1 with TRBJ1-1; D is unresolved. The ends were cut back, 5 bases at V and 5 bases at J, with 15 bases in the middle. The CDR3 is 14 amino acids. Germline CDR1 and CDR2: MGHDK and SYGVNS. For the CDR3, the DNA is TGTGCCAGCAGTCACCTAGAACGGGGTACTGAAGCTTTCTTT. This translates into CASSHLERGTEAFF.

This clonotype has just a few counts. V is TRBV7-2 and J is TRBJ2-5; tentatively, D is TRBD2 (6 bases). V was cut by 0 bases and J by 4 bases, with 18 bases left in between. The CDR3 has 17 residues. The germline CDR1 and CDR2 sequences are SGHTA and FQGNSA. The CDR3 region is CASSLAEGTLSGETQYF. As DNA, the CDR3 is TGTGCCAGCAGCTTAGCCGAGGGCACCCTTAGCGGAGAGACCCAGTACTTC.

The CDR3 DNA reads as TGTGCCAGCAGCTTGGGGGAAACAGGGTTAACCTACAATGAGCAGTTCTTC. Translated, it gives CASSLGETGLTYNEQFF. The chain uses TRBV5-6 and TRBJ2-1; TRBD1 might be the D (6 bases). Germline values: CDR1 SGHDT, CDR2 YYEEEE. The CDR3 is made up of 17 amino acids. With 0 bases removed from V and 2 bases from J, the gap between germline ends came to 15 bases. The full variable domain, completed using reference TRBV5-6 and TRBJ2-1, is DAGVTQSPTHLIKTRGQQVTLRCSPKSGHDTVSWYQQALGQGPQFIFQYYEEEERQRGNFPDRFSGHQFPNYSSELNVNALLLGDSALYLCASSLGETGLTYNEQFFGPGTRLTVL.